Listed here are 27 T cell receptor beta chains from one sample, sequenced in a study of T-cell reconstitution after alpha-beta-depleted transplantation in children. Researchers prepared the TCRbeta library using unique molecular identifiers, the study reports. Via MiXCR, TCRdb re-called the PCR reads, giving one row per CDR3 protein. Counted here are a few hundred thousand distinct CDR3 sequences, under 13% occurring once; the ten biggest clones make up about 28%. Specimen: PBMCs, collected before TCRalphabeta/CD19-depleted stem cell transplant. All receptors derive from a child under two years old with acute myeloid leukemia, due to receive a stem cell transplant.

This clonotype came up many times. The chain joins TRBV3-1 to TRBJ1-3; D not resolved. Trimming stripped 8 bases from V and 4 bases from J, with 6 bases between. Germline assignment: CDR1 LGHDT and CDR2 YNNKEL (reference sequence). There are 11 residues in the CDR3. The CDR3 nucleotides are TGTGCCAGCGCTTTGGGAAACACCATATATTTT. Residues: CASALGNTIYF.

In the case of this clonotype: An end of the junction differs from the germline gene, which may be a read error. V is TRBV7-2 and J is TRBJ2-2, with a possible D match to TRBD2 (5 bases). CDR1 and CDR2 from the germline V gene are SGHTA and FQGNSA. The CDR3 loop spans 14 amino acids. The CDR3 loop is CANERETLTGELFF. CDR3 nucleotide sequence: TGTGCCAACGAGCGAGAGACCCTCACCGGGGAACTGTTTTTT.

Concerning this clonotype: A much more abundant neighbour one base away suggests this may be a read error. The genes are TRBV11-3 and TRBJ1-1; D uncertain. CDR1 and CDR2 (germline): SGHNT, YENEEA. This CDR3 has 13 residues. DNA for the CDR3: TGTGCCAGCAGCATAACAGCGAACACTGAAGCTTCCTTT. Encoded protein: CASSITANTEASF.

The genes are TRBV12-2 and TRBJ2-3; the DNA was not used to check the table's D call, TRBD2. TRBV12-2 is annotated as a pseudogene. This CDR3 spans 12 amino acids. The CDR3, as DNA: TGTGCAAGTCGCTTAGGGGCCTATACGCAGTATTTT. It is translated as CASRLGAYTQYF.

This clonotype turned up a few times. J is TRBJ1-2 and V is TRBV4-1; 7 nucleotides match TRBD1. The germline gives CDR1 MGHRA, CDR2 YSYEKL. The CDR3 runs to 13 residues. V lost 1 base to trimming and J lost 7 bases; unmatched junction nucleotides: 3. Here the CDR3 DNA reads TGCGCCAGCAGCCAAGGGGACAGTTTTGGCTACACCTTC. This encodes CASSQGDSFGYTF.

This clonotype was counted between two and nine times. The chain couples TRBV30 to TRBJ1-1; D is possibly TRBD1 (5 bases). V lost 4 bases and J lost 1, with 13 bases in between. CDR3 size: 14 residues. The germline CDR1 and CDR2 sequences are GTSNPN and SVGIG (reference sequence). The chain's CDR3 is CAWTQGQGNTEAFF. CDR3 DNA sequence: TGTGCCTGGACTCAAGGTCAGGGGAACACTGAAGCTTTCTTT.

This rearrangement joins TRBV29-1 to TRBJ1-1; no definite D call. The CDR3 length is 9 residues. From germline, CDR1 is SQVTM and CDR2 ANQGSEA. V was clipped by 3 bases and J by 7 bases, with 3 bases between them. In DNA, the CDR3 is TGCAGCGTTGAGGGTGAAGCTTTCTTT. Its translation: CSVEGEAFF.

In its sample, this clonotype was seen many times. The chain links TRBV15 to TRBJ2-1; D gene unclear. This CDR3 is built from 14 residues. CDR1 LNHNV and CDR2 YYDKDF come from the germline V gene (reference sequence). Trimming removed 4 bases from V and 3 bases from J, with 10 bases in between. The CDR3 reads CATSNQHHYNEQFF. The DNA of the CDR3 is TGTGCCACCAGCAACCAGCACCACTACAATGAGCAGTTCTTC. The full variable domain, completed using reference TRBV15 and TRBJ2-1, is DAMVIQNPRYQVTQFGKPVTLSCSQTLNHNVMYWYQQKSSQAPKLLFHYYDKDFNNEADTPDNFQSRRPNTSFCFLDIRSPGLGDTAMYLCATSNQHHYNEQFFGPGTRLTVL.

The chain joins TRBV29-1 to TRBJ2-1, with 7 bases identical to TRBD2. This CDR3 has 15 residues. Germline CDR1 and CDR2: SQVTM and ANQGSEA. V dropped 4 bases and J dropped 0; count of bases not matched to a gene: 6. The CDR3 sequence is CSVGSGASSYNEQFF. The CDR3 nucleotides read TGCAGCGTTGGGAGCGGGGCTAGCTCCTACAATGAGCAGTTCTTC.

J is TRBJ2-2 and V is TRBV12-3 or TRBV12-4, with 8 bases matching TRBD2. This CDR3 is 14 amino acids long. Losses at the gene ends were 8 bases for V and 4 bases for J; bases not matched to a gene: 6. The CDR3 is CASHSSGSTGELFF. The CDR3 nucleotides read TGTGCCAGCCACTCTAGCGGGTCCACCGGGGAGCTGTTTTTT.

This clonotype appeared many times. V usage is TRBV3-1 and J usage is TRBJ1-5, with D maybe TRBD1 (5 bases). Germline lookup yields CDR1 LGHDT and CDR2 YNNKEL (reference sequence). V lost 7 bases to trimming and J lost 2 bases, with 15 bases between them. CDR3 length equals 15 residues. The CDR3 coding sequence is TGTGCCAGCAACCTCCAGGGTCAGGGCAATCAGCCCCAGCATTTT. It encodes CASNLQGQGNQPQHF. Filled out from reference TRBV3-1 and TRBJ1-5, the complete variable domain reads DTAVSQTPKYLVTQMGNDKSIKCEQNLGHDTMYWYKQDSKKFLKIMFSYNNKELIINETVPNRFSPKSPDKAHLNLHINSLELGDSAVYFCASNLQGQGNQPQHFGDGTRLSIL.

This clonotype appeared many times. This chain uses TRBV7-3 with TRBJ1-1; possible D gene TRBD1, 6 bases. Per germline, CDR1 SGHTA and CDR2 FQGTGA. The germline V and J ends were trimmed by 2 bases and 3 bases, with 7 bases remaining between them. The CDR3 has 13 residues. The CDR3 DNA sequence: TGTGCCAGCAGCTTATCAGGGGACACTGAAGCTTTCTTT. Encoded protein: CASSLSGDTEAFF.

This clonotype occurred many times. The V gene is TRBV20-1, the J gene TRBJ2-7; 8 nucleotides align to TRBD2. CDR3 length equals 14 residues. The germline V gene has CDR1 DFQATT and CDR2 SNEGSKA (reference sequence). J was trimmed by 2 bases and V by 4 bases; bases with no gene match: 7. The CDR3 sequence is CSATFRGGPYEQYF. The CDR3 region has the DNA TGCAGTGCTACCTTCCGGGGGGGACCCTACGAGCAGTACTTC.

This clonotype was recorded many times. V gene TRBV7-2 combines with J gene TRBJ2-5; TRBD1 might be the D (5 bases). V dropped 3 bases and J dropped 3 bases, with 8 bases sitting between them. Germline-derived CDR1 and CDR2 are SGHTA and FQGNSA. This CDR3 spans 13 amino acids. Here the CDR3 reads CASSFQTEETQYF. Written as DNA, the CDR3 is TGTGCCAGCAGCTTCCAGACAGAAGAGACCCAGTACTTC.

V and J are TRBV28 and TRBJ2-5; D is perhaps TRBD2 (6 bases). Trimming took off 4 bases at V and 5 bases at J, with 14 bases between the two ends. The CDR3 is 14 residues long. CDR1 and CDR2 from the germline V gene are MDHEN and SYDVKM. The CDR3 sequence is CASSSDGAGETQYF. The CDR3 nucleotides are TGTGCCAGCAGTTCCGACGGGGCGGGGGAGACCCAGTACTTC.

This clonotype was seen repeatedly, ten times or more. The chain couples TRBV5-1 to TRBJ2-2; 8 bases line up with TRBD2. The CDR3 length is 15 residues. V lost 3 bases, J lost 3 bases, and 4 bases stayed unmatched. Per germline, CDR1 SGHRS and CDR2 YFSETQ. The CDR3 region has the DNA TGCGCCAGCAGCTACGGACTAGCCGACACCGGGGAGCTGTTTTTT. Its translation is CASSYGLADTGELFF.

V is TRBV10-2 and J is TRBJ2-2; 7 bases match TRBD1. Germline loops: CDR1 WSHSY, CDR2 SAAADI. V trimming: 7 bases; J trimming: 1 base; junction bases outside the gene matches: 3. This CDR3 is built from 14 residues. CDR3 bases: TGCGCCAGCAACAACAGGGGGAACACCGGGGAGCTGTTTTTT. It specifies CASNNRGNTGELFF.

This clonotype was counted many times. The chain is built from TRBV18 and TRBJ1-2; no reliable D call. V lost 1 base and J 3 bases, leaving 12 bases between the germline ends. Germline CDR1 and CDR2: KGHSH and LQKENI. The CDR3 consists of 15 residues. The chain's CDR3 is CASSPLRVFDYGYTF. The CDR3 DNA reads TGTGCCAGCTCACCACTAAGGGTTTTCGACTATGGCTACACCTTC.

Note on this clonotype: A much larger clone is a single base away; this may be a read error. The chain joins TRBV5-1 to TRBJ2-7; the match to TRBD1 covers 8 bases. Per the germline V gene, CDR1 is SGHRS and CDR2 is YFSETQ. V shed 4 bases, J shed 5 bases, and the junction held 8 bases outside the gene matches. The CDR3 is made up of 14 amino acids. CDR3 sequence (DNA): TGCGCCAGCAGCCACGCAACAGGGGGGAACGAGCAGTACTTC. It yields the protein CASSHATGGNEQYF.

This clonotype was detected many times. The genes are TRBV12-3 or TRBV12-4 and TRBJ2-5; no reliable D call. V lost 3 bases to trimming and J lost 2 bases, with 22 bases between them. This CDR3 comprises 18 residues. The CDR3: CASSFGSTPAPFQETQYF. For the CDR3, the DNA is TGTGCCAGCAGTTTTGGGTCGACTCCTGCCCCTTTTCAAGAGACCCAGTACTTC.

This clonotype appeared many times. The CDR3 loop is CSVEMGSTDTQYF. The CDR3 nucleotides are TGCAGCGTTGAAATGGGCAGCACAGATACGCAGTATTTT. This rearrangement joins TRBV29-1 to TRBJ2-3, with no clear D. The CDR3 sequence is 13 residues long. The V gene lost 2 bases and the J gene lost 0 bases, with 6 bases spanning the gap. Per germline, CDR1 SQVTM and CDR2 ANQGSEA.

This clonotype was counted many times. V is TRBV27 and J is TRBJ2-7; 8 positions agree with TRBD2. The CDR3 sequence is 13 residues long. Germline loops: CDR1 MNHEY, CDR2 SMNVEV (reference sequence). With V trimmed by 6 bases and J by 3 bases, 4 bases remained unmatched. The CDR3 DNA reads TGTGCCAGCAGCCTAAGCGGGGGCTACGAGCAGTACTTC. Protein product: CASSLSGGYEQYF.

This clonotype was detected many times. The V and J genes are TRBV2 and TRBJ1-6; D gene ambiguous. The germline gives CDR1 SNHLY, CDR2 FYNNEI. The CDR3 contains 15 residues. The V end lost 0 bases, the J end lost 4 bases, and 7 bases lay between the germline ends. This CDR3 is CASSEASSYNSPLHF. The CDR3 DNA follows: TGTGCCAGCAGTGAAGCGAGCTCATATAATTCACCCCTCCACTTT.

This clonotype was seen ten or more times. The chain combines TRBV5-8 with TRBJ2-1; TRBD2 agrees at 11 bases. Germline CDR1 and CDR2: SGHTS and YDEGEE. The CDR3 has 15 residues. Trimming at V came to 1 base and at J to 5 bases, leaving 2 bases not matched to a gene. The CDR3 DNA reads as TGTGCCAGCAGCTTGACTAGCGGGAGAAACAATGAGCAGTTCTTC. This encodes CASSLTSGRNNEQFF.

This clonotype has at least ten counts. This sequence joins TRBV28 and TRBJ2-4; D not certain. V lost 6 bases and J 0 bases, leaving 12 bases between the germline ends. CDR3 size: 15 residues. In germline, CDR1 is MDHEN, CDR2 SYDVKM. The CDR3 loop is CASSRPSLAKNIQYF. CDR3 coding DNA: TGTGCCAGCAGCCGCCCCTCCTTAGCCAAAAACATTCAGTACTTC.

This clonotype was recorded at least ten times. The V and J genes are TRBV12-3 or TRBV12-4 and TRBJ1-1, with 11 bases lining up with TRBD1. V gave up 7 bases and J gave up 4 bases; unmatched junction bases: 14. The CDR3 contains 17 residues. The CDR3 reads CASNKFRTGGRGTEAFF. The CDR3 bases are TGTGCCAGCAACAAATTTAGGACAGGGGGCAGGGGCACTGAAGCTTTCTTT.

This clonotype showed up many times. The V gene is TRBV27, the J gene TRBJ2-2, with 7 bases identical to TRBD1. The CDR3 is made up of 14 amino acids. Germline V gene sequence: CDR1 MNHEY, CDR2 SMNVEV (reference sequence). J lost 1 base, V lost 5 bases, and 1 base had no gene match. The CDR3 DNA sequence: TGTGCCAGCAGTACAGGGGTGAACACCGGGGAGCTGTTTTTT. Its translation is CASSTGVNTGELFF.